One sample yielded the 32 T cell receptor beta chains listed below, sequenced in a study of memory CD4+ T cells and cytomegalovirus serostatus. The sort gate was single viable CD3+CD4+CD8-CD45RO+ cells for memory CD4+ T cells. Method: immunoSEQ multiplex PCR; TCRdb's copy keeps in-frame clones and lacks some. The table records about 31,000 clones, 65% to 80% of them present only once. Sample: memory CD4+ T cells from blood. These receptors originate from an adult in good health and CMV-seronegative. Some clones in this sample may be carry-over from other donors' samples.

V and J are TRBV2 and TRBJ1-1; D not resolved. Per germline, CDR1 SNHLY and CDR2 FYNNEI. The CDR3 spans 12 residues. Deletions cut 2 bases from V and 7 bases from J, with 8 bases between. DNA for the CDR3: TGTGCCAGCAGTGAACCGTATGTTGAAGCTTTCTTT. Its protein is CASSEPYVEAFF.

The chain joins TRBV29-1 to TRBJ1-1; D uncertain. Germline CDR1 SQVTM, CDR2 ANQGSEA. V was trimmed by 0 bases and J by 12 bases, leaving 11 bases between them. This CDR3 has 11 amino acids. The CDR3 region is CSVEERKGTFF. In DNA, the CDR3 is TGCAGCGTTGAAGAAAGAAAAGGGACTTTCTTT.

V usage is TRBV6-5 and J usage is TRBJ1-6, with a weak D call TRBD1 (5 bases). V shed 2 bases and J shed 10 bases, with 9 bases lying between them. This CDR3 is built from 13 residues. The germline CDR1 and CDR2 sequences are MNHEY and SVGAGI. For the CDR3, the DNA is TGTGCCAGCAGTTACCGCAGGGCCTCACCCCTCCACTTT. Encoded protein: CASSYRRASPLHF.

The chain joins TRBV28 to TRBJ2-5; tentatively, D is TRBD2 (5 bases). V was cut by 7 bases and J by 4 bases, with 13 bases left in between. In germline, CDR1 is MDHEN, CDR2 SYDVKM. The CDR3 extends over 13 amino acids. CDR3 DNA sequence: TGTGCCAGCAACCTACCGGGGAGAGAGACCCAGTACTTC. Translated, it gives CASNLPGRETQYF.

This clone has only a few counts. V is TRBV5-1 and J is TRBJ1-1; D uncertain. CDR1 is SGHRS, CDR2 YFSETQ, per germline. Trimming removed 1 base from V and 1 base from J, with 8 bases in between. The CDR3 is 14 amino acids. This CDR3 reads CASSLLSGNTEAFF. For the CDR3, the DNA is TGCGCCAGCAGCTTGCTTTCAGGGAACACTGAAGCTTTCTTT.

The chain combines TRBV5-1 with TRBJ1-2; D might be TRBD1 (5 bases). The germline CDR1 and CDR2 sequences are SGHRS and YFSETQ. V lost 4 bases, J lost 8 bases, and 18 bases lay in between. The CDR3 totals 14 residues. The CDR3 nucleotides read TGCGCCAGCAGCCTGGGGGGTTCGGAACGGGGCTACACCTTC. Its protein is CASSLGGSERGYTF. Using reference TRBV5-1 and TRBJ1-2 for the parts outside the CDR3, the full variable domain is KAGVTQTPRYLIKTRGQQVTLSCSPISGHRSVSWYQQTPGQGLQFLFEYFSETQRNKGNFPGRFSGRQFSNSRSEMNVSTLELGDSALYLCASSLGGSERGYTFGSGTRLTVV.

This clone was counted between two and nine times. This chain uses TRBV7-2 with TRBJ2-5; 11 bases agree with TRBD2. The germline gives CDR1 SGHTA, CDR2 FQGNSA. The CDR3 loop spans 17 amino acids. Trimming cost V 4 bases and J 1 base; bases outside gene matches: 8. As DNA, the CDR3 is TGTGCCAGCAGCTCGCAAGCCGGGACTAGCGGCCAAGAGACCCAGTACTTC. It encodes CASSSQAGTSGQETQYF.

This clone has just a few counts. This rearrangement joins TRBV4-2 to TRBJ1-6; TRBD1 might be the D (5 bases). Trimming left V 0 bases short and J 10 bases short, with 19 bases between. Germline-derived CDR1 and CDR2 are LGHNA and YNFKEQ. This CDR3 has 17 residues. The CDR3 nucleotides read TGTGCCAGCAGCCAAGAAGGTATGGGGACGGTCAGCTCACCCCTCCACTTT. Translated: CASSQEGMGTVSSPLHF.

The chain links TRBV7-6 to TRBJ2-7; TRBD1 matches at 9 bases. Germline CDR1 is SGHVS and CDR2 is FNYEAQ. V was pared by 4 bases and J by 4 bases, with 2 bases of the junction left unmatched. CDR3 length: 13 amino acids. The DNA of the CDR3 is TGTGCCAGCAGCTCACAGGGGGCGTACGAGCAGTACTTC. The encoded protein is CASSSQGAYEQYF.

The genes are TRBV21-1 and TRBJ2-5; TRBD1 is the table's D call and was not checked against the DNA. TRBV21-1 is recorded as a pseudogene. This CDR3 region has 19 residues. The chain's CDR3 is CASSKVIPPGQGKRETQYF. The CDR3 coding sequence is TGTGCCAGCAGCAAAGTTATCCCGCCGGGACAGGGTAAACGGGAGACCCAGTACTTC.

The chain combines TRBV19 with TRBJ1-2; D is uncertain. The CDR3 runs 14 residues. Trimming cost V 7 bases and J 4 bases, with 16 bases left between them. Per germline, CDR1 LNHDA and CDR2 SQIVND (reference sequence). CDR3 sequence: CASKRTEQSYGYTF. The CDR3 DNA sequence: TGTGCCAGTAAACGAACAGAACAATCCTATGGCTACACCTTC.

The chain carries TRBV5-6 and TRBJ2-7; 10 bases align to TRBD2. Germline trimming cut 4 bases from V and 0 bases from J; bases unmatched to any gene: 7. Germline V gene data show CDR1 as SGHDT and CDR2 as YYEEEE. The CDR3 is made up of 16 amino acids. CDR3 residues: CASSPGLADISYEQYF. The CDR3, as DNA: TGTGCCAGCAGCCCAGGACTAGCGGATATCTCCTACGAGCAGTACTTC. Full variable domain (remainder filled in from reference TRBV5-6 and TRBJ2-7): DAGVTQSPTHLIKTRGQQVTLRCSPKSGHDTVSWYQQALGQGPQFIFQYYEEEERQRGNFPDRFSGHQFPNYSSELNVNALLLGDSALYLCASSPGLADISYEQYFGPGTRLTVT.

The chain is built from TRBV10-3 and TRBJ2-5; 9 bases fit TRBD2. V gave up 2 bases and J gave up 5 bases; unmatched junction bases: 9. Germline V gene data show CDR1 as ENHRY and CDR2 as SYGVKD. This CDR3 has 16 residues. This CDR3 reads CAISERLAGSGETQYF. CDR3 nucleotide sequence: TGTGCCATCAGTGAGAGGCTAGCGGGGAGTGGGGAGACCCAGTACTTC.

The rearrangement uses TRBV5-1 and TRBJ1-5; D possibly corresponds to TRBD1 (5 bases). Trimming shortened V by 0 bases and J by 5 bases, and 9 bases separated the two germline ends. CDR1 is SGHRS, CDR2 YFSETQ, per germline. This CDR3 comprises 14 residues. In DNA, the CDR3 is TGCGCCAGCAGCTTGGGGGGGTCTCATCAGCCCCAGCATTTT. Translation: CASSLGGSHQPQHF.

The chain links TRBV5-1 to TRBJ2-7; the D gene could be TRBD1 or TRBD2 (5 bases each). Germline V gives CDR1 SGHRS, CDR2 YFSETQ. V was shortened by 4 bases and J by 4 bases, with 30 bases between the two germline ends. The CDR3 runs 19 residues. The CDR3 region has the DNA TGCGCCAGCAGCCGATCTGAGTCGATGGGGGAAGTTAGATCATACGAGCAGTACTTC. Translated: CASSRSESMGEVRSYEQYF. Complete variable domain (other parts from reference TRBV5-1 and TRBJ2-7): KAGVTQTPRYLIKTRGQQVTLSCSPISGHRSVSWYQQTPGQGLQFLFEYFSETQRNKGNFPGRFSGRQFSNSRSEMNVSTLELGDSALYLCASSRSESMGEVRSYEQYFGPGTRLTVT.

The rearrangement uses TRBV6-5 and TRBJ1-2; TRBD1 aligns across 10 bases. Per the germline V gene, CDR1 is MNHEY and CDR2 is SVGAGI. V lost 2 bases, J lost 6 bases, and 3 bases stayed unmatched. The CDR3 length is 14 residues. The DNA for the CDR3 is TGTGCCAGCAGTTACAGGGACAGGGGAGATGGCTACACCTTC. It translates to CASSYRDRGDGYTF.

The chain recombines TRBV28 with TRBJ1-5, with D possibly being TRBD1 (5 bases). V lost 6 bases and J lost 11, with 23 bases in between. The germline gives CDR1 MDHEN, CDR2 SYDVKM. This CDR3 has 15 residues. The CDR3: CASRETGTGSGTQHF. The CDR3 DNA sequence: TGTGCCAGCAGGGAGACCGGGACGGGATCCGGGACCCAGCATTTT. The complete variable domain, with remaining parts taken from reference TRBV28 and TRBJ1-5, reads DVKVTQSSRYLVKRTGEKVFLECVQDMDHENMFWYRQDPGLGLRLIYFSYDVKMKEKGDIPEGYSVSREKKERFSLILESASTNQTSMYLCASRETGTGSGTQHFGDGTRLSIL.

The chain recombines TRBV6-1 with TRBJ2-2; no definite D call. CDR1 and CDR2 from the germline V gene are MNHNS and SASEGT. The CDR3 totals 13 residues. V lost 7 bases and J lost 2, with 8 bases in between. The CDR3 bases are TGTGCCAGCATGGTTCCTAACACCGGGGAGCTGTTTTTT. It is translated as CASMVPNTGELFF.

The CDR3 loop is CASRSGLNEKLFF. In DNA form, the CDR3 reads TGTGCCAGCCGCAGTGGGTTAAATGAAAAACTGTTTTTT. The chain is built from TRBV2 and TRBJ1-4, with D uncertain. The CDR3 spans 13 residues. Trimming left V 8 bases short and J 5 bases short, with 12 bases between. Per germline, CDR1 SNHLY and CDR2 FYNNEI. Full variable domain (missing parts from reference TRBV2 and TRBJ1-4): EPEVTQTPSHQVTQMGQEVILRCVPISNHLYFYWYRQILGQKVEFLVSFYNNEISEKSEIFDDQFSVERPDGSNFTLKIRSTKLEDSAMYFCASRSGLNEKLFFGSGTQLSVL.

This chain links TRBV6-6 with TRBJ1-2, with a weak D call TRBD1 (5 bases). The CDR3 is made up of 14 amino acids. The V gene's germline CDR1 is MNHNY and CDR2 SVGAGI (reference sequence). Trimming cost V 4 bases and J 0 bases, with 9 bases left between them. CDR3 coding DNA: TGTGCCAGCAGTTTAGCACAGGCTAACTATGGCTACACCTTC. Translation gives CASSLAQANYGYTF.

The V call is TRBV30, the J call TRBJ2-7; 11 bases agree with TRBD1. This CDR3 is 14 amino acids long. Per the germline V gene, CDR1 is GTSNPN and CDR2 is SVGIG (reference sequence). J was trimmed by 4 bases and V by 1 base; bases with no gene match: 3. CDR3 DNA sequence: TGTGCCTGGAGTGGGACAGGGGGCTCGTACGAGCAGTACTTC. Protein product: CAWSGTGGSYEQYF.

The chain carries TRBV5-4 and TRBJ1-1; the D is unclear. Germline-derived CDR1 and CDR2 are SGHNT and YYREEE (reference sequence). The V gene lost 4 bases and the J gene lost 4 bases, with 17 bases spanning the gap. This CDR3 is 15 amino acids long. Here the CDR3 DNA reads TGTGCCAGCAGCCTAGCGAGGCGGGGAGTCACTGAAGCTTTCTTT. Protein: CASSLARRGVTEAFF. Combining the CDR3 with reference TRBV5-4 and TRBJ1-1 gives the whole variable domain ETGVTQSPTHLIKTRGQQVTLRCSSQSGHNTVSWYQQALGQGPQFIFQYYREEENGRGNFPPRFSGLQFPNYSSELNVNALELDDSALYLCASSLARRGVTEAFFGQGTRLTVV.

In this sample, this clone turned up once. The gene calls are TRBV5-1 and TRBJ1-1; the D gene is possibly TRBD1 (6 bases). The CDR3 is 14 residues long. Trimming left V 2 bases short and J 6 bases short, with 14 bases between. CDR1 is SGHRS, CDR2 YFSETQ, per germline. CDR3 nucleotides: TGCGCCAGCAGCTTATCGGGGGCTTTCGCTGAAGCTTTCTTT. Translated, it gives CASSLSGAFAEAFF.

This chain uses TRBV5-4 with TRBJ2-3, with a possible D match to TRBD1 (6 bases). Germline-derived CDR1 and CDR2 are SGHNT and YYREEE (reference sequence). This CDR3 is 18 amino acids long. Trimming removed 4 bases from V and 0 bases from J, with 21 bases in between. CDR3 DNA: TGTGCCAGCAGCGAGACTACCGGGACATCCCCTAGCACAGATACGCAGTATTTT. Translated, it gives CASSETTGTSPSTDTQYF.

This clone turned up a few times. The CDR3 DNA follows: TGTGCCAGTCAAGGACAGGGCCGACAGCCCCAGCATTTT. Protein product: CASQGQGRQPQHF. The V gene is TRBV19, the J gene TRBJ1-5; 8 bases align to TRBD1. The germline V gene has CDR1 LNHDA and CDR2 SQIVND (reference sequence). Unmatched junction bases numbered 7, after V lost 8 bases and J lost 7 bases. This CDR3 comprises 13 residues.

The chain recombines TRBV5-1 with TRBJ1-1; maybe TRBD1 (6 bases). Per the germline V gene, CDR1 is SGHRS and CDR2 is YFSETQ. Trimming pared 4 bases from V and 7 bases from J, leaving 20 bases between. There are 15 residues in the CDR3. Here the CDR3 reads CASSADLLQGIEAFF. Written as DNA, the CDR3 is TGCGCCAGCAGCGCGGATCTCTTACAGGGTATTGAAGCTTTCTTT.

This clone was picked up one time. The chain couples TRBV4-2 to TRBJ2-6; 10 bases are a match to TRBD1. J gave up 0 bases and V 2 bases, and 7 bases lay outside the gene matches. The CDR3 contains 19 residues. CDR1 is LGHNA and CDR2 is YNFKEQ in the germline V gene. CDR3 in amino acids: CASSQRPTGGFSGANVLTF. CDR3 nucleotide sequence: TGTGCCAGCAGCCAACGACCGACAGGGGGCTTCTCTGGGGCCAACGTCCTGACTTTC.

This clone was counted only a few times. V is TRBV7-9 and J is TRBJ2-7; 16 positions match TRBD2. This CDR3 contains 19 residues. V gave up 4 bases and J gave up 2 bases; unmatched junction bases: 11. The germline V gene has CDR1 SEHNR and CDR2 FQNEAQ (reference sequence). As DNA, the CDR3 is TGTGCCAGCAGCTCAGGGACTAGCGGGGGGGCTTCGACCCCCTACGAGCAGTACTTC. It is translated as CASSSGTSGGASTPYEQYF. The full variable domain, completed using reference TRBV7-9 and TRBJ2-7, is DTGVSQNPRHKITKRGQNVTFRCDPISEHNRLYWYRQTLGQGPEFLTYFQNEAQLEKSRLLSDRFSAERPKGSFSTLEIQRTEQGDSAMYLCASSSGTSGGASTPYEQYFGPGTRLTVT.

With respect to this clone: The junction does not match germline at one end; this may be a read error. The CDR3 spells CASSWGEGTDTQYF. The CDR3 DNA reads TGTGCTAGCAGCTGGGGGGAGGGCACAGATACGCAGTATTTT. This rearrangement joins TRBV7-7 to TRBJ2-3; possibly TRBD2 for D (6 bases). From germline, CDR1 is SSHAT and CDR2 FNYEAQ (reference sequence). The CDR3 has 14 amino acids.

The chain employs TRBV4-1 and TRBJ2-7, with 11 bases fitting TRBD2. V was clipped by 4 bases and J by 5 bases; unmatched bases: 10. Germline CDR1 and CDR2: MGHRA and YSYEKL. The CDR3 contains 16 residues. The CDR3 reads CASSLRWTSGLHEQYF. CDR3 nucleotides: TGCGCCAGCAGCCTACGTTGGACTAGCGGGCTCCACGAGCAGTACTTC.

This chain connects TRBV28 to TRBJ2-1; 8 bases are shared with TRBD2. Germline trimming cut 4 bases from V and 9 bases from J; bases unmatched to any gene: 8. This CDR3 has 14 amino acids. CDR1 is MDHEN, CDR2 SYDVKM, per germline. This CDR3 is CASSSGTRLFEQFF. The CDR3 DNA is TGTGCCAGCAGTTCTGGGACTAGGCTCTTTGAGCAGTTCTTC.

V is TRBV7-2 and J is TRBJ1-6; D not resolved. The V and J ends lost 7 bases and 10 bases respectively, with 17 bases between them. Germline V gene sequence: CDR1 SGHTA, CDR2 FQGNSA. The CDR3 consists of 14 residues. This CDR3 reads CASKNPGGYSPLHF. The DNA of the CDR3 is TGTGCCAGCAAGAACCCAGGAGGATACTCACCCCTCCACTTT.